This TCR beta chain was recovered during a study of Graves' ophthalmopathy and Graves' hyperthyroidism listed by TCRdb under 2018. Regarding the study in general: Peripheral blood was collected at initial diagnosis, prior to any treatment. TCR beta repertoire signatures were used to distinguish Graves' ophthalmopathy from Graves' hyperthyroidism and to predict progression to ophthalmopathy. In total, approximately 130 blood samples were TCR-sequenced: 40 to 45 ophthalmopathy, roughly 77 hyperthyroidism and about 17 hyperthyroidism-to-ophthalmopathy patients. To explore V-J signatures that separate ophthalmopathy from hyperthyroidism, a discovery set of about a hundred patients was enrolled, consisting of 43 with ophthalmopathy and some 59 with stable hyperthyroidism. For independent validation, a separate cohort was made up of some 18 hyperthyroidism patients plus 17 patients who later progressed from hyperthyroidism to ophthalmopathy. In more than five hyperthyroidism patients, the T-cell repertoires found in thyroid tissue were compared with those found in blood. Once sampling was done, hyperthyroidism patients were given methimazole at a starting dose of 30 mg daily, while ophthalmopathy patients were given high-dose intravenous methylprednisolone. The 85 to 100 discovery patients were randomly split 7:3 into training and test sets.

For repertoire sequencing, the TCR beta CDR3 regions were amplified from RNA transcripts. The first round of RT-PCR was done with HTBI primers and the Qiagen OneStep RT-PCR kit, and was followed by a second round of multiplex PCR, then size selection and purification. Libraries were sequenced paired-end with 100 bp reads on an Illumina HiSeq2000. On the study's bioinformatics: SOAPnuke was used for read processing, and reads with adapters, uncalled bases, a mean Phred below 15, or no exact constant-primer or identifier match were discarded. COPE v1.2.5 was used to merge the high-quality paired reads. Clonotypes were defined as unique nucleotide sequences and were aligned to IMGT TRB V, D and J references using MiTCR v1.1. The analysis was limited to V-J combinations with a frequency above 0.0001, which together covered just over 98% of the repertoires. For each V-J combination, a TCR clonal expansion and chaos score was defined as F50 clonal expansion divided by the chaos observed in the TCRdist matrix. Features were reduced by Welch's t-statistics and random forest to roughly 14 V-J combinations, which fed a naive Bayes classifier. The similarity between thyroid and blood repertoires was quantified using the Morisita-Horn index. Using fastp at Q25 and MiXCR, TCRdb reprocessed the public reads and kept productive beta chains. When rows share a CDR3 protein, they turn into one entry using the most common DNA and genes. TCRdb's processing, not the study's, gives the V and J calls here. A total of approximately 500,000 distinct CDR3 sequences appear in this sample, roughly an eighth of them only once. The top ten constitute over 7.5% of the sample.

Ophthalmopathy patients had moderately to severely active disease, Clinical Activity Score of at least 3, NOSPECS grade of at least 4, and disease duration under 3 months. Anyone with other autoimmune diseases, uncontrolled infections, pregnancy or lactation was excluded from the study. Clinical symptoms, serum thyroxine, TRAb, thyroid ultrasound and orbital computed tomography were used for diagnosis. Using Ficoll-Paque density gradient centrifugation, PBMCs were isolated from 10 ml of fresh peripheral blood. Trizol reagent was used to extract the total RNA, and its quality was then checked on an Agilent 2100 Bioanalyzer. What the study reported, not specific to this receptor: Most expanded thyroid clonotypes with frequency above 0.001 were also detected in blood, suggesting blood repertoires may reflect the thyroid immune response. In validation, the model predicted ophthalmopathy progression with roughly 68% sensitivity and roughly 72% specificity; some 13 predicted patients were CT-confirmed with GO in a median of around 6.5 months. In cross-validation, the 13-signature model distinguished ophthalmopathy from stable hyperthyroidism with about 90% sensitivity and about 81% specificity, while in the test set the corresponding values were about 80% and 75%. No statistical method was used to predetermine the sample size, and group allocation was not hidden from the investigators.

The germline V gene encodes CDR1 MNHEY and CDR2 SVGAGI. The CDR3 runs 14 residues from the cysteine to the phenylalanine. Left in the record is the CDR3 DNA by itself, 42 bases read in frame from the first base. The junction carries 14 bases between V and J, which are trimmed by 2 bases and 6 bases respectively. There are many counts of this clonotype. Its antigen is unknown. No per-base quality is available; no much larger clone lies one base away. The sequence derives from a woman in her twenties or thirties with Graves' ophthalmopathy. Donor details come from another sample of the same person, matched by shared clones. Source material: blood. The rearranged chain carries TRBV6-5 and TRBJ2-7; the D gene is possibly TRBD1, with 5 bases matching. The encoded CDR3 is CASSYGQGTGEQYF. The DNA is as follows: TGTGCCAGCAGTTACGGGCAGGGAACAGGCGAGCAGTACTTC.